This T cell receptor beta chain was retrieved from a study of cytomegalovirus exposure and HLA in healthy donors. Study-level results: High sensitivity and specificity were reportedly achieved when the classifier diagnosed cytomegalovirus status.

Trimming stripped 1 base from V and 1 base from J, with 20 bases between. The CDR3 spans 19 residues. Germline V gene lookup returns CDR1 SGHTA and CDR2 FQGTGA. It was with 60 Vbeta and 13 Jbeta primers that the PCR ran. The assay was immunoSEQ multiplex PCR, and TCRdb's table has in-frame clones only and misses some. The sample includes some 150,000 clones. To note about this clone: Its antigen is unidentified.

The chain employs TRBV7-3 and TRBJ2-1, with D possibly TRBD1 on 7 matching bases. The sequencing input was PBMCs. The clonotype comes from a woman younger than 30 in good health and CMV-seronegative. This chain's CDR3 is CASSLIGGTEPRSYNEQFF. The CDR3 DNA sequence: TGTGCCAGCAGCTTAATAGGCGGGACAGAGCCCCGATCCTACAATGAGCAGTTCTTC.